In this sample, the clone carrying this T cell receptor beta chain turned up a few times. This CDR3 spans 11 amino acids. The germline gives CDR1 SEHNR, CDR2 FQNEAQ (reference sequence). V was clipped by 8 bases and J by 7 bases, with 11 bases between them. Per individual sample, total RNA of at least 5 micrograms was extracted. These data originate in a study of blood T cells in healthy people across ages. For the second PCR, which ran for about 7 to 11 cycles, a sample-barcoded 5' primer and a J-beta primer mix were used. One entry per CDR3 protein results from TCRdb running MiXCR on the 5' RACE reads. The table has about 1.8 million distinct CDR3 sequences, 49% seen once; the top ten hold approximately 2.1%.

This sequence originates from a woman aged 40 to 55 in good health. The V and J genes are TRBV7-9 and TRBJ1-2; D perhaps matches TRBD1 (5 bases). The sequencing input was blood. The CDR3 region is CASAFDSGYTF. Written as DNA, the CDR3 is TGTGCCAGCGCCTTCGACAGTGGCTACACCTTC.